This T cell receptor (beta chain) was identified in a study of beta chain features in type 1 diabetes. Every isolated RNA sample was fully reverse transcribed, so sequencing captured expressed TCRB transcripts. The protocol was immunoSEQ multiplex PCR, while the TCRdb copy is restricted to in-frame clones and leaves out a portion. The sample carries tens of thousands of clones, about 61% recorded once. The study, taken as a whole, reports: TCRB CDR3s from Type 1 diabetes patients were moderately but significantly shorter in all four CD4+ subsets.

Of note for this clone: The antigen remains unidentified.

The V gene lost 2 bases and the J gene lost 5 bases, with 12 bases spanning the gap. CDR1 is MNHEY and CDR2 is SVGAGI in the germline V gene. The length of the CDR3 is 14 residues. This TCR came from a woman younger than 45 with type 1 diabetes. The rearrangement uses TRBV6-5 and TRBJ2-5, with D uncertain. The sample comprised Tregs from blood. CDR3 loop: CASSYRISRETQYF. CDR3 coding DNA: TGTGCCAGCAGTTACAGAATATCACGGGAGACCCAGTACTTC.